This T cell receptor (beta chain) emerged from a study of T cells after somatic rescue of genetic block. The CDR3 spans 17 residues. Per germline, CDR1 SNHLY and CDR2 FYNNEI. Trimming cost V 6 bases and J 0 bases; bases outside gene matches: 12. The repertoire was sequenced with immunoSEQ multiplex PCR; TCRdb's copy has only in-frame clones and lacks some. The sample gives 68,000 or so clones, just under 95% of which show up once; roughly 3% is in the top ten. The chain uses TRBV2 and TRBJ1-1; the match to TRBD1 covers 8 bases. The sequencing input was peripheral blood mononuclear cells (PBMCs). The TCR originated in a middle-aged man. The CDR3 nucleotides are TGTGCCAGCAGCCACGGACAGGGAGGTACCATGAACACTGAAGCTTTCTTT. Its translation: CASSHGQGGTMNTEAFF.